This T cell receptor (beta chain) was captured by sequencing in a study of blood T cell repertoires in COVID-19. In the study's own analysis: Counts of nucleated cells, estimated from reference gene primer amplification, were obtained. Some clones are missing from TCRdb's copy, which holds only in-frame ones; the method was immunoSEQ multiplex PCR. The DNA gave D and trimming, while V, J and clone size come from that table. The sample includes roughly 340,000 clones, 70% to 90% of them seen just once. The V gene end was trimmed by 4 bases and the J gene end by 7 bases; junction bases not matched to a gene: 11. CDR1 and CDR2 (germline): MRHNA, SNTAGT. The CDR3 runs 16 residues.

Sequenced sample: peripheral blood. The V call is TRBV6-4, the J call TRBJ2-1; 9 nucleotides agree with TRBD2. The TCR was taken from a woman in her twenties or thirties with COVID-19, enrolled during active disease. The CDR3 DNA reads TGTGCCAGCAGTGTCCGGGGGCTAGCGGGGAGGAATGAGCAGTTCTTC. It translates to CASSVRGLAGRNEQFF.